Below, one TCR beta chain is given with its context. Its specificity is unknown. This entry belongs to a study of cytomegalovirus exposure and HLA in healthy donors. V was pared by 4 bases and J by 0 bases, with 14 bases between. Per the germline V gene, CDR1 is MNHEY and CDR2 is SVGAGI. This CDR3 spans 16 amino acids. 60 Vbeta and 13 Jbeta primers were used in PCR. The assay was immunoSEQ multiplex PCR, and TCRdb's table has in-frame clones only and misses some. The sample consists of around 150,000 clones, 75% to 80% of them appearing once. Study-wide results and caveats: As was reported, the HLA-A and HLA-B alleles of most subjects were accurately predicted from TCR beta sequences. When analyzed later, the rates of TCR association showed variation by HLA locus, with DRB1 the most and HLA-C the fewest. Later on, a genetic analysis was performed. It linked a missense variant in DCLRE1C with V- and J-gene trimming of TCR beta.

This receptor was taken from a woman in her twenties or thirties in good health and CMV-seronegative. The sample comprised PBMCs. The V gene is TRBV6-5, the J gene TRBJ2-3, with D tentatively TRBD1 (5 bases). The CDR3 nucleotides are TGTGCCAGCAGTTCCAGACAGAGACCTAGCACAGATACGCAGTATTTT. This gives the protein CASSSRQRPSTDTQYF.